The 8 T cell receptor beta chains below were found in one sample sequenced in a study of blood T cell repertoires in COVID-19. Using immunoSEQ multiplex PCR, the repertoire was profiled, and TCRdb retains in-frame clones only, with some absent. The table lists some 110,000 clones, 65% to 80% of them singletons. Sequencing used peripheral blood. The receptors stem from a man aged 50 or older with acute or convalescent COVID-19.

The CDR3 sequence is CASSSSVYSNQPQHF. The DNA for the CDR3 is TGTGCCAGTAGTAGCTCCGTCTATAGCAATCAGCCCCAGCATTTT. V usage is TRBV19 and J usage is TRBJ1-5; D remains ambiguous. The length of the CDR3 is 15 residues. Germline loops: CDR1 LNHDA, CDR2 SQIVND (reference sequence). V was pared by 4 bases and J by 0 bases, with 10 bases between.

This chain connects TRBV5-1 to TRBJ2-5, with D possibly being TRBD2 (6 bases). Per germline, CDR1 SGHRS and CDR2 YFSETQ. V dropped 4 bases and J dropped 2 bases, with 21 bases sitting between them. This CDR3 comprises 17 residues. CDR3 nucleotides: TGCGCCAGCAGCGCCGGGACTCCCACCCGATGGCAAGAGACCCAGTACTTC. Encoded protein: CASSAGTPTRWQETQYF.

The V gene is TRBV24-1, the J gene TRBJ2-2; D possibly corresponds to TRBD1 (6 bases). The length of the CDR3 is 13 residues. CDR1 is KGHDR and CDR2 is SFDVKD in the germline V gene. V shed 7 bases and J shed 3 bases, with 8 bases lying between them. CDR3 protein: CATSQGYTGELFF. DNA for the CDR3: TGTGCCACCAGCCAGGGGTACACCGGGGAGCTGTTTTTT.

This chain connects TRBV4-1 to TRBJ1-3; 8 nucleotides agree with TRBD1. With 2 bases clipped from V and 6 bases from J, the junction kept 6 bases outside the gene matches. The CDR3 has 15 residues. The germline V gene has CDR1 MGHRA and CDR2 YSYEKL. Here the CDR3 DNA reads TGCGCCAGCAGCCAAACGACAGGGGTGTCAAACACCATATATTTT. Its protein product is CASSQTTGVSNTIYF.

The gene calls are TRBV18 and TRBJ1-2; unclear D gene. Per the germline V gene, CDR1 is KGHSH and CDR2 is LQKENI. V was cut by 6 bases and J by 4 bases, with 18 bases left in between. The CDR3 totals 15 residues. CDR3 in DNA: TGTGCCAGCTCGCCGACGGCCGGCGGTTCCTATGGCTACACCTTC. This encodes CASSPTAGGSYGYTF.

Here the CDR3 reads CASSYRQGAYEQYF. CDR3 in DNA: TGTGCCAGCAGTTACAGGCAGGGTGCGTACGAGCAGTACTTC. The chain has TRBV6-2 or TRBV6-3 and TRBJ2-7, with D perhaps TRBD1 (5 bases). The ends were cut back, 2 bases at V and 4 bases at J, with 12 bases in the middle. This CDR3 spans 14 amino acids. Per germline, CDR1 MNHEY and CDR2 SVGEGT.

A few counts support this clone. The chain joins TRBV6-4 to TRBJ2-2; TRBD1 matches 10 bases. Germline values: CDR1 MRHNA, CDR2 SNTAGT. Unmatched junction bases numbered 1, after V lost 2 bases and J lost 1 base. The CDR3 consists of 16 residues. The CDR3 nucleotides read TGTGCCAGCAGTGACGGGACAGGGGAGAACACCGGGGAGCTGTTTTTT. Amino acids: CASSDGTGENTGELFF.

The chain couples TRBV5-1 to TRBJ2-2, with D perhaps TRBD1 (6 bases). The CDR3 spans 14 residues. V was clipped by 4 bases and J by 0 bases, with 7 bases between them. The germline CDR1 and CDR2 sequences are SGHRS and YFSETQ. CDR3 in amino acids: CASSGTTNTGELFF. CDR3 bases: TGCGCCAGCAGCGGGACAACGAACACCGGGGAGCTGTTTTTT. The full variable domain, rest sourced from reference TRBV5-1 and TRBJ2-2, is KAGVTQTPRYLIKTRGQQVTLSCSPISGHRSVSWYQQTPGQGLQFLFEYFSETQRNKGNFPGRFSGRQFSNSRSEMNVSTLELGDSALYLCASSGTTNTGELFFGEGSRLTVL.